This TCR beta chain originates from a study of shared clonotypes between healthy human individuals. Study-wide background: Each donor contributed plates that comprised three CD4 naive, three CD4 memory, two CD8 naive and one CD8 memory.

Those who donated were healthy HIV-negative adults, with no recent acute infections or vaccinations reported. Study outcomes and limitations: Generation of non-shared clonotypes was less probable than generation of clonotypes shared by all four donors. Incompleteness in sorted-subset sequencing, despite large depth, was shown by rarefaction.

The germline gives CDR1 SGHNT, CDR2 YYREEE (reference sequence). The V end was cut by 2 bases, the J end by 7 bases, with 13 bases between. The CDR3 is made up of 13 amino acids. The data were produced by immunoSEQ multiplex PCR, yet TCRdb's version contains in-frame clones alone and is incomplete. The sample includes about 1 million clones, about three quarters of them seen just once. Of note for this clone: Antigen: not known.

The gene calls are TRBV5-4 and TRBJ2-7; D not resolved. This TCR derives from a young man in good health. Sequencing was performed on memory CD4+ T cells sorted from blood. As to subset: CD45RA-negative fraction. Written as DNA, the CDR3 is TGTGCCAGCAGCTTCGACCCACGCCTAGAGCAGTACTTC. This encodes CASSFDPRLEQYF.